One sample yielded the 25 T cell receptor beta chains listed below, sequenced in a study of T cells in Graves' hyperthyroidism and ophthalmopathy. Authors of the study amplified TCR beta CDR3 regions from RNA transcripts. The HTBI primer set served for first-round RT-PCR of the TCR CDR3. TCRdb passed the multiplex PCR reads through MiXCR, listing each CDR3 protein once. The data contain over 250,000 distinct CDR3 sequences, around 15% of them singletons. The sample was blood. The source of these receptors is a woman aged 55 to 70 with Graves' ophthalmopathy.

This clonotype was recorded many times. This chain connects TRBV3-1 to TRBJ1-4; D unresolved. Trimming took off 6 bases at V and 7 bases at J, with 9 bases between the two ends. Germline V gene sequence: CDR1 LGHDT, CDR2 YNNKEL (reference sequence). This CDR3 region has 12 residues. The CDR3 DNA reads TGTGCCAGCAGGTTGACGGGTGAAAAACTGTTTTTT. This sequence encodes CASRLTGEKLFF. The whole variable domain, filled in from reference TRBV3-1 and TRBJ1-4, reads DTAVSQTPKYLVTQMGNDKSIKCEQNLGHDTMYWYKQDSKKFLKIMFSYNNKELIINETVPNRFSPKSPDKAHLNLHINSLELGDSAVYFCASRLTGEKLFFGSGTQLSVL.

CDR3 coding DNA: TGTGCCAGCAGCCTCGGACAGGGTCCCCATGAGCAGTTCTTC. Its translation is CASSLGQGPHEQFF. The rearrangement links TRBV7-9 to TRBJ2-1; TRBD1 matches 8 bases. Germline CDR1 is SEHNR and CDR2 is FQNEAQ (reference sequence). With 5 bases clipped from V and 8 bases from J, the junction kept 8 bases outside the gene matches. This CDR3 is 14 amino acids long. Full variable domain (remainder filled in from reference TRBV7-9 and TRBJ2-1): DTGVSQNPRHKITKRGQNVTFRCDPISEHNRLYWYRQTLGQGPEFLTYFQNEAQLEKSRLLSDRFSAERPKGSFSTLEIQRTEQGDSAMYLCASSLGQGPHEQFFGPGTRLTVL.

This clonotype came up many times. The chain joins TRBV5-1 to TRBJ2-1; 8 bases are shared with TRBD2. CDR1 is SGHRS and CDR2 is YFSETQ in the germline V gene. The CDR3 runs 16 residues. Trimming at V came to 3 bases and at J to 1 base, leaving 6 bases not matched to a gene. CDR3 residues: CASSSTSGRSYNEQFF. The CDR3 nucleotides read TGCGCCAGCAGCTCTACAAGCGGGAGATCCTACAATGAGCAGTTCTTC.

Only one count was recorded for this clonotype. One base away lies a much larger clone, so this may be a sequencing read error. No conserved phenylalanine or tryptophan is present at the end of the CDR3, so a read error is the likely explanation. The chain uses TRBV7-2 and TRBJ2-7; 7 bases fit TRBD2. Germline values: CDR1 SGHTA, CDR2 FQGNSA. V gave up 2 bases and J gave up 3 bases; unmatched junction bases: 13. The CDR3 has 17 amino acids. CDR3 DNA: TGTGCCAGCAGCTTATGGTTGGGGGGGAGAGACTACTACGAGCAGTACCTC. Protein product: CASSLWLGGRDYYEQYL.

This clonotype was found many times. The chain has TRBV30 and TRBJ1-1; D remains ambiguous. The ends were cut back, 4 bases at V and 7 bases at J, with 16 bases in the middle. The germline gives CDR1 GTSNPN, CDR2 SVGIG (reference sequence). This CDR3 contains 13 residues. As DNA, the CDR3 is TGTGCCTGGACAACCCTAATCCGGGGTGAAGCTTTCTTT. Translated, it gives CAWTTLIRGEAFF.

This clonotype was seen ten or more times. The chain combines TRBV28 with TRBJ2-5, with 8 bases identical to TRBD2. CDR1 MDHEN and CDR2 SYDVKM come from the germline V gene. The CDR3 runs to 17 residues. The V gene end was trimmed by 0 bases and the J gene end by 2 bases; junction bases not matched to a gene: 8. CDR3 protein: CASSLWVAGGIQETQYF. In DNA form, the CDR3 reads TGTGCCAGCAGTTTATGGGTTGCGGGAGGAATACAAGAGACCCAGTACTTC.

This chain's CDR3 is CASSQASGVYQETQYF. The CDR3 region has the DNA TGCGCCAGCAGCCAAGCTAGCGGGGTATATCAAGAGACCCAGTACTTC. This sequence joins TRBV4-3 and TRBJ2-5; 9 bases are a match to TRBD2. This CDR3 is built from 16 residues. Looked up from germline, CDR1 is LGHNA and CDR2 is YSLEER. Unmatched junction bases numbered 5, after V lost 1 base and J lost 2 bases.

The sample holds many counts of this clonotype. This chain joins TRBV11-1 and TRBJ2-7; 7 bases line up with TRBD1. Germline V gives CDR1 SGHAT, CDR2 FQDESV (reference sequence). J gave up 2 bases and V 6 bases, and 10 bases lay outside the gene matches. This CDR3 region has 15 residues. Here the CDR3 DNA reads TGTGCCAGCAGTCCTTCGACAGGGACCACCTACGAGCAGTACTTC. Its protein is CASSPSTGTTYEQYF. The whole variable domain, filled in from reference TRBV11-1 and TRBJ2-7, reads EAEVAQSPRYKITEKSQAVAFWCDPISGHATLYWYRQILGQGPELLVQFQDESVVDDSQLPKDRFSAERLKGVDSTLKIQPAELGDSAMYLCASSPSTGTTYEQYFGPGTRLTVT.

This clonotype came up many times. This chain joins TRBV30 and TRBJ2-7, with 14 bases that match TRBD2. Trimming removed 4 bases from V and 2 bases from J; junction bases left unmatched: 10. CDR1 is GTSNPN, CDR2 SVGIG, per germline (reference sequence). The CDR3 has 17 residues. The CDR3 loop reads CAWTPGTSGRPPYEQYF. The DNA for the CDR3 is TGTGCCTGGACCCCCGGGACTAGCGGGAGACCCCCCTACGAGCAGTACTTC.

At least ten counts were recorded for this clonotype. The chain uses TRBV12-3 or TRBV12-4 and TRBJ2-7, with 10 bases fitting TRBD1. Germline trimming cut 5 bases from V and 3 bases from J; bases unmatched to any gene: 4. The CDR3 has 14 amino acids. The CDR3 here is CASSPWDRGYEQYF. In DNA, the CDR3 is TGTGCCAGCAGTCCATGGGACAGGGGCTACGAGCAGTACTTC.

There are many counts of this clonotype. The chain has TRBV5-6 and TRBJ1-5; tentatively, D is TRBD1 (6 bases). Trimming removed 1 base from V and 7 bases from J, with 15 bases in between. CDR1 is SGHDT and CDR2 is YYEEEE in the germline V gene. This CDR3 spans 15 amino acids. The CDR3 spells CASSLFMGAKQPQHF. The CDR3 DNA reads as TGTGCCAGCAGCTTGTTTATGGGGGCAAAACAGCCCCAGCATTTT.

The rearrangement uses TRBV6-1 and TRBJ2-7, with TRBD2 as a possible D gene (6 bases). V lost 5 bases, J lost 7 bases, and 27 bases lay in between. The CDR3 is 17 residues long. The germline V gene encodes CDR1 MNHNS and CDR2 SASEGT. CDR3 loop: CASSRGVSGNPPVEQYF. The CDR3 DNA follows: TGTGCCAGCAGTCGAGGGGTTAGCGGAAACCCCCCTGTAGAGCAGTACTTC.

There are a few counts of this clonotype. CDR3 region: CSVGNSGTDTQYF. DNA for the CDR3: TGCAGCGTAGGGAATAGCGGCACAGATACGCAGTATTTT. The chain couples TRBV29-1 to TRBJ2-3, with D possibly TRBD2 on 5 matching bases. V lost 6 bases and J 1 base, leaving 11 bases between the germline ends. CDR3 size: 13 residues. Germline lookup yields CDR1 SQVTM and CDR2 ANQGSEA.

In its sample, this clonotype was seen many times. The genes are TRBV7-9 and TRBJ1-2; D gene unclear. Looked up from germline, CDR1 is SEHNR and CDR2 is FQNEAQ (reference sequence). V was trimmed by 1 base and J by 4 bases, leaving 7 bases between them. This CDR3 comprises 13 residues. CDR3 nucleotide sequence: TGTGCCAGCAGCTTAGGAGGAGTCTATGGCTACACCTTC. Amino acids: CASSLGGVYGYTF.

V gene TRBV6-1 combines with J gene TRBJ2-2, with 8 bases matching TRBD2. The CDR3 length is 17 residues. The V and J ends lost 7 bases and 2 bases, in that order; junction bases with no gene match: 12. The V gene's germline CDR1 is MNHNS and CDR2 SASEGT. CDR3 sequence: CASTLTGGVVNTGELFF. DNA of the CDR3: TGTGCCAGCACCCTCACGGGGGGGGTCGTCAACACCGGGGAGCTGTTTTTT.

This clonotype has a single count. The V gene is TRBV2, the J gene TRBJ2-3; 9 nucleotides match TRBD1. The CDR3 consists of 15 residues. The germline CDR1 and CDR2 sequences are SNHLY and FYNNEI. The ends lost 1 base at V and 2 bases at J; junction bases unmatched: 1. This CDR3 reads CASSEGTGVTDTQYF. The DNA of the CDR3 is TGTGCCAGCAGTGAAGGGACAGGGGTCACAGATACGCAGTATTTT.

This chain uses TRBV6-6 with TRBJ1-1; D gene ambiguous. Germline V gene lookup returns CDR1 MNHNY and CDR2 SVGAGI (reference sequence). This CDR3 is 15 amino acids long. V was clipped by 0 bases and J by 2 bases, with 10 bases between them. This CDR3 is CASSYSAKLNTEAFF. DNA for the CDR3: TGTGCCAGCAGTTACTCTGCGAAACTAAACACTGAAGCTTTCTTT.

The table lists this clonotype with a few counts. The V call is TRBV12-3 or TRBV12-4, the J call TRBJ1-3; D unresolved. The CDR3 contains 12 residues. Trimming left V 8 bases short and J 6 bases short, with 11 bases between. CDR3 loop: CASQASLNTIYF. The DNA for the CDR3 is TGTGCCAGCCAAGCCTCCTTAAACACCATATATTTT.

The chain joins TRBV11-1 to TRBJ2-3; 15 bases align to TRBD2. The CDR3 has 17 amino acids. The germline V gene has CDR1 SGHAT and CDR2 FQDESV (reference sequence). V was clipped by 5 bases and J by 6 bases; unmatched bases: 9. The CDR3 loop is CASSTWTSGGAGDTQYF. For the CDR3, the DNA is TGTGCCAGCAGCACCTGGACTAGCGGGGGGGCCGGGGATACGCAGTATTTT.

This clonotype has just a few counts. V gene TRBV7-2 combines with J gene TRBJ1-4; D uncertain. Trimming removed 5 bases from V and 5 bases from J, with 9 bases in between. CDR1 and CDR2 (germline): SGHTA, FQGNSA. This CDR3 comprises 13 residues. CDR3 residues: CASSPQLNEKLFF. The DNA of the CDR3 is TGTGCCAGCAGCCCGCAGCTAAATGAAAAACTGTTTTTT.

About this clonotype: This may come from a read error, since a much larger clone is one base off. This CDR3 fails to terminate in the conserved phenylalanine or tryptophan, so it likely reflects a read error. This sequence joins TRBV6-2 or TRBV6-3 and TRBJ1-5; D gene ambiguous. The V end was cut by 7 bases, the J end by 1 base, with 20 bases between. This CDR3 comprises 17 residues. Germline V gene data show CDR1 as MNHEY and CDR2 as SVGEGT. In DNA form, the CDR3 reads TGTGCCAGCACCAATGGGCAGGCCGGACGGAGCAATCAGCCCCAGCATCTT. Translation: CASTNGQAGRSNQPQHL.

This clonotype was counted ten times or more. The gene calls are TRBV9 and TRBJ2-1, with D possibly TRBD1 on 6 matching bases. The CDR3 extends over 13 amino acids. Trimming cost V 4 bases and J 2 bases, with 7 bases left between them. Germline V CDR1 and CDR2: SGDLS, YYNGEE. In DNA form, the CDR3 reads TGTGCCAGCAGCCAGGGGACCTACAATGAGCAGTTCTTC. This sequence encodes CASSQGTYNEQFF.

A few counts support this clonotype. The rearrangement uses TRBV27 and TRBJ1-4; D is undetermined. Germline-derived CDR1 and CDR2 are MNHEY and SMNVEV (reference sequence). Trimming removed 0 bases from V and 3 bases from J, with 8 bases in between. The CDR3 is 15 residues long. In nucleotides, the CDR3 is TGTGCCAGCAGTTTATCGTGGGGAGCTAATGAAAAACTGTTTTTT. As protein: CASSLSWGANEKLFF.

At least ten counts were recorded for this clonotype. This chain links TRBV27 with TRBJ2-7, with D possibly matching TRBD1 (5 bases). V lost 2 bases to trimming and J lost 1 base, with 15 bases between them. The CDR3 has 16 amino acids. Germline CDR1 reads MNHEY; CDR2 reads SMNVEV (reference sequence). CDR3 DNA: TGTGCCAGCAGTTTAAGTATGACAGAGATATCCTACGAGCAGTACTTC. It yields the protein CASSLSMTEISYEQYF.

The chain joins TRBV6-1 to TRBJ2-2, with 9 bases lining up with TRBD2. The CDR3 has 18 residues. CDR1 and CDR2 (germline): MNHNS, SASEGT. Trimming removed 5 bases from V and 1 base from J; junction bases left unmatched: 11. For the CDR3, the DNA is TGTGCCAGCAGTCGACGATATAGCGGGAGCGAGAACACCGGGGAGCTGTTTTTT. Translating it yields CASSRRYSGSENTGELFF.